A selection of T cell receptor beta chains follows, all from one sample in a study of T-cell reconstitution after alpha-beta-depleted transplantation in children. One entry per CDR3 protein, called by TCRdb with MiXCR from the PCR reads. The top ten clones hold over 12% of a sample with about 580,000 distinct CDR3 sequences, 23% of them seen once. The specimen was PBMCs, mostly from graft donor cells, collected 360 days after TCRalphabeta/CD19-depleted stem cell transplant. The receptor source for this set is a boy in the first two years of life who had a stem cell transplant for acute myeloid leukemia, so the T cells may come from the graft donor. Each CDR3 is given with its conserved first and last residue. A D gene is named only where the DNA matches it firmly. Only part of the rows carry a size: once, few, many, or a class if the clone is expanded.

D: TRBD1
size: NA
J: TRBJ2-7
V: TRBV12-3/TRBV12-4
CDR3: CASSGWDSYEQYF
DNA: TGTGCCAGCAGTGGGTGGGACAGCTACGAGCAGTACTTC

D: TRBD1
size: many
J: TRBJ2-3
V: TRBV6-1
CDR3: CASSRRDRGTDTQYF
DNA: TGTGCCAGCAGTCGACGGGACAGGGGTACGGATACGCAGTATTTT

D: NA
size: many
J: TRBJ2-5
V: TRBV2
CDR3: CASSELDYQETQYF
DNA: TGTGCCAGCAGTGAACTGGACTACCAAGAGACCCAGTACTTC

D: NA
size: few
J: TRBJ2-7
V: TRBV20-1
CDR3: CSARIRGEQYF
DNA: TGCAGTGCTAGAATCCGGGGCGAGCAGTACTTC

D: TRBD1
size: NA
J: TRBJ2-1
V: TRBV4-3
CDR3: CARNTGTVHYNEQFF
DNA: TGCGCCCGAAATACCGGGACAGTCCACTACAATGAGCAGTTCTTC

D: TRBD2
size: many
J: TRBJ2-2
V: TRBV20-1
CDR3: CSARDASGGPGELFF
DNA: TGCAGTGCTAGAGATGCGAGCGGGGGGCCCGGGGAGCTGTTTTTT

D: NA
size: NA
J: TRBJ2-5
V: TRBV2
CDR3: CASSEGDHIGETQYF
DNA: TGTGCCAGCAGTGAAGGAGACCATATCGGAGAGACCCAGTACTTC

D: TRBD1
size: many
J: TRBJ1-1
V: TRBV20-1
CDR3: CSAYRGTGGTEAFF
DNA: TGCAGTGCCTACCGAGGCACAGGGGGCACTGAAGCTTTCTTT

D: TRBD2
size: NA
J: TRBJ2-1
V: TRBV27
CDR3: CASSSTGGIYNEQFF
DNA: TGTGCCAGCAGTTCCACGGGGGGGATATACAATGAGCAGTTCTTC

D: TRBD2
size: NA
J: TRBJ2-1
V: TRBV10-3
CDR3: CAISNPGLAGGRRWHEQFF
DNA: TGTGCCATCAGTAATCCGGGACTAGCGGGGGGCCGGAGATGGCATGAGCAGTTCTTC

D: TRBD2
size: few
J: TRBJ2-3
V: TRBV24-1
CDR3: CATSDRAATPGLATKTQYF
DNA: TGTGCCACCAGTGATCGGGCGGCGACTCCGGGACTAGCGACCAAGACGCAGTATTTT

D: NA
size: few
J: TRBJ2-1
V: TRBV5-1
CDR3: CASSSRVGSDEQFF
DNA: TGCGCCAGCAGCTCCCGGGTCGGATCGGATGAGCAGTTCTTC

D: NA
size: NA
J: TRBJ1-3
V: TRBV28
CDR3: CASSPQVRSAGNTIYF
DNA: TGTGCCAGCAGCCCACAGGTCCGGAGCGCTGGAAACACCATATATTTT

D: NA
size: few
J: TRBJ2-6
V: TRBV20-1
CDR3: CSARTDPSGANVLTF
DNA: TGCAGTGCTAGGACCGATCCCTCTGGGGCCAACGTCCTGACTTTC

D: NA
size: few
J: TRBJ1-2
V: TRBV5-6
CDR3: CASSQPAYGYTF
DNA: TGTGCCAGCAGCCAACCAGCGTATGGCTACACCTTC

D: NA
size: many
J: TRBJ1-4
V: TRBV9
CDR3: CASSPDTPGEKLFF
DNA: TGTGCCAGCAGCCCGGACACCCCGGGTGAAAAACTGTTTTTT

D: NA
size: NA
J: TRBJ2-1
V: TRBV11-3
CDR3: CASRQVNEQFF
DNA: TGTGCCAGCAGACAGGTCAATGAGCAGTTCTTC

D: TRBD2
size: many
J: TRBJ2-7
V: TRBV20-1
CDR3: CSARTSGEPYEQYF
DNA: TGCAGTGCTAGGACTAGCGGGGAGCCCTACGAGCAGTACTTC

D: NA
size: NA
J: TRBJ1-1
V: TRBV7-2
CDR3: CASSPRFGEAFF
DNA: TGTGCCAGCAGCCCCCGGTTTGGAGAAGCTTTCTTT

D: TRBD2
size: NA
J: TRBJ2-7
V: TRBV11-2
CDR3: CASSLEAGGNYEQYF
DNA: TGTGCCAGCAGCTTAGAGGCGGGGGGGAACTACGAGCAGTACTTC

D: NA
size: NA
J: TRBJ1-3
V: TRBV11-2
CDR3: CASSPQGFWNTIYF
DNA: TGTGCCAGCAGCCCTCAGGGTTTTTGGAACACCATATATTTT

D: NA
size: many
J: TRBJ2-1
V: TRBV3-1
CDR3: CASSLIGPSYNEQFF
DNA: TGTGCCAGCAGTCTCATAGGCCCCTCCTACAATGAGCAGTTCTTC